Shown below are 17 T cell receptor beta chains from a single sample sequenced in a study of blood T cells in healthy people across ages. Primed by a sample-barcoded 5' primer and a J-beta primer mix, a second PCR proceeded for about 6 to 11 cycles. TCRdb passed the 5' RACE reads through MiXCR, listing each CDR3 protein once. The sample yields over 1,500,000 distinct CDR3 sequences, approximately 39% seen once. The sample was blood. These receptors were taken from a human donor in good health.

The chain joins TRBV12-3 or TRBV12-4 to TRBJ2-3, with TRBD2 as a possible D gene (6 bases). Trimming took 6 bases from V and 5 from J, leaving 15 bases between them. The CDR3 sequence is 14 residues long. Written as DNA, the CDR3 is TGTGCCAGCAGACACACCTGGAGGGAAGATACGCAGTATTTT. This encodes CASRHTWREDTQYF.

This clonotype was detected a few times. One end of the junction varies from germline; a read error may be responsible. The CDR3 spells CASSFHQVLNEKLFF. Here the CDR3 DNA reads TGTGCCAGTAGTTTTCACCAGGTCTTAAATGAAAAACTGTTTTTT. The rearrangement links TRBV28 to TRBJ1-4; D remains ambiguous. The length of the CDR3 is 15 residues. The germline V gene has CDR1 MDHEN and CDR2 SYDVKM.

V gene TRBV6-1 combines with J gene TRBJ2-1; 8 bases are a match to TRBD2. CDR1 MNHNS and CDR2 SASEGT come from the germline V gene. CDR3 length: 16 residues. V shed 3 bases, J shed 2 bases, and the junction held 6 bases outside the gene matches. The DNA for the CDR3 is TGTGCCAGCAGTGAGATTCGGGGGGGGGCCTACAATGAGCAGTTCTTC. Its translation is CASSEIRGGAYNEQFF.

The chain couples TRBV28 to TRBJ2-1; possibly TRBD1 or TRBD2 for D (6 bases each). Germline CDR1 MDHEN, CDR2 SYDVKM. This CDR3 is 15 amino acids long. The germline V and J ends were trimmed by 3 bases and 6 bases, with 15 bases remaining between them. CDR3: CASSFRGGGSNEQFF. The CDR3 DNA sequence: TGTGCCAGCAGTTTCCGCGGAGGGGGGTCCAATGAGCAGTTCTTC.

The V gene is TRBV5-1, the J gene TRBJ1-6; 8 positions match TRBD1. Looked up from germline, CDR1 is SGHRS and CDR2 is YFSETQ. This CDR3 contains 12 residues. Trimming at V came to 4 bases and at J to 13 bases, leaving 4 bases not matched to a gene. DNA for the CDR3: TGCGCCAGCAGCGAAGACAGGGGCCCCCTCCACTTT. Amino acids: CASSEDRGPLHF.

V usage is TRBV20-1 and J usage is TRBJ1-5, with D perhaps TRBD1 (6 bases). Looked up from germline, CDR1 is DFQATT and CDR2 is SNEGSKA (reference sequence). Trimming stripped 6 bases from V and 3 bases from J, with 12 bases between. CDR3 length: 13 amino acids. CDR3 nucleotides: TGCAGTGCGTCTTGGGACACCAATCAGCCCCAGCATTTT. Protein: CSASWDTNQPQHF.

This clonotype was detected only once. The chain joins TRBV4-1 to TRBJ2-3; TRBD2 matches 9 bases. CDR1 is MGHRA, CDR2 YSYEKL, per germline. The CDR3 extends over 18 amino acids. V shed 0 bases and J 2 bases; nucleotides not matched to a gene: 9. The CDR3 coding sequence is TGCGCCAGCAGCCAAGAAGTCCCGGGCGGGGGGGCCACAGATACGCAGTATTTT. Encoded protein: CASSQEVPGGGATDTQYF.

In its sample, this clonotype was seen a few times. This chain links TRBV20-1 with TRBJ2-3; 8 bases align to TRBD2. The CDR3 has 16 amino acids. In germline, CDR1 is DFQATT, CDR2 SNEGSKA (reference sequence). With 3 bases clipped from V and 0 bases from J, the junction kept 8 bases outside the gene matches. This chain's CDR3 is CSASVGLGGSTDTQYF. The CDR3 bases are TGCAGTGCTAGTGTGGGACTAGGGGGTAGCACAGATACGCAGTATTTT.

This clonotype was seen a handful of times. The CDR3 sequence: CASSYELDKNTEAFF. The CDR3 DNA follows: TGTGCCAGCAGTTACGAACTGGACAAGAACACTGAAGCTTTCTTT. The chain has TRBV6-2 or TRBV6-3 and TRBJ1-1; TRBD1 is a possible D gene (5 bases). The length of the CDR3 is 15 residues. V lost 2 bases and J 1 base, leaving 11 bases between the germline ends. Germline V lookup: CDR1 MNHEY, CDR2 SVGEGT.

There are a few counts of this clonotype. The CDR3 reads CASSPRSNTGELFF. CDR3 nucleotide sequence: TGTGCCAGCTCACCACGCTCGAACACCGGGGAGCTGTTTTTT. V usage is TRBV18 and J usage is TRBJ2-2; no clear D gene. This CDR3 spans 14 amino acids. From germline, CDR1 is KGHSH and CDR2 LQKENI. The V end lost 1 base, the J end lost 0 bases, and 3 bases lay between the germline ends.

The genes are TRBV6-4 and TRBJ2-1; 11 bases map to TRBD2. CDR1 MRHNA and CDR2 SNTAGT come from the germline V gene. CDR3 length: 15 residues. J was trimmed by 6 bases and V by 3 bases; bases with no gene match: 4. DNA of the CDR3: TGTGCCAGCAGTGAAGTAGCGGGGGGGATCAATGAGCAGTTCTTC. Translation gives CASSEVAGGINEQFF.

The rearrangement joins TRBV6-6 to TRBJ2-5; TRBD2 matches at 13 bases. Trimming took 6 bases from V and 3 from J; bases not matched to a gene: 7. The CDR3 contains 16 residues. Germline assignment: CDR1 MNHNY and CDR2 SVGAGI (reference sequence). DNA for the CDR3: TGTGCCAGCAGGCAAACTAGCGGGGGGGTTGAAGAGACCCAGTACTTC. Protein product: CASRQTSGGVEETQYF.

This clonotype was detected only a few times. V gene TRBV5-5 combines with J gene TRBJ1-4; D is unclear. V lost 0 bases and J lost 5, with 8 bases in between. The CDR3 loop spans 14 amino acids. Looked up from germline, CDR1 is SGHKS and CDR2 is YYEKEE (reference sequence). In DNA, the CDR3 is TGTGCCAGCAGCTTGGAGGCCGAGAATGAAAAACTGTTTTTT. As protein: CASSLEAENEKLFF.

This clonotype was counted between two and nine times. The chain links TRBV6-4 to TRBJ2-1, with 7 bases identical to TRBD1. Germline V gives CDR1 MRHNA, CDR2 SNTAGT. V shed 6 bases and J 1 base; nucleotides not matched to a gene: 6. The CDR3 is 15 residues long. For the CDR3, the DNA is TGTGCCAGCAGCCAAGGGGGCATGTCCTACAATGAGCAGTTCTTC. Translated, it gives CASSQGGMSYNEQFF.

The chain is built from TRBV7-9 and TRBJ2-5; D perhaps matches TRBD2 (5 bases). The CDR3 consists of 14 residues. V was trimmed by 5 bases and J by 11 bases, leaving 21 bases between them. In germline, CDR1 is SEHNR, CDR2 FQNEAQ (reference sequence). The chain's CDR3 is CASSIKAVGWEQYF. Written as DNA, the CDR3 is TGTGCCAGCAGCATCAAAGCAGTGGGGTGGGAGCAGTACTTC.

The chain recombines TRBV12-3 or TRBV12-4 with TRBJ2-1; a possible D gene is TRBD1 (5 bases). This CDR3 is built from 14 residues. V was shortened by 4 bases and J by 9 bases, with 16 bases between the two germline ends. The CDR3 bases are TGTGCCAGCAGTTCTGGAGCAGGGTTTGGTGAGCAGTTCTTC. Its protein product is CASSSGAGFGEQFF.

The chain uses TRBV4-2 and TRBJ2-1, with 12 positions matching TRBD1. From germline, CDR1 is LGHNA and CDR2 YNFKEQ. With 2 bases clipped from V and 10 bases from J, the junction kept 15 bases outside the gene matches. CDR3 length: 18 residues. As DNA, the CDR3 is TGTGCCAGCAGCCAATCCCGGGGGACAGGGGGCAACTTTTGGGAGCAGTTCTTC. Protein product: CASSQSRGTGGNFWEQFF.